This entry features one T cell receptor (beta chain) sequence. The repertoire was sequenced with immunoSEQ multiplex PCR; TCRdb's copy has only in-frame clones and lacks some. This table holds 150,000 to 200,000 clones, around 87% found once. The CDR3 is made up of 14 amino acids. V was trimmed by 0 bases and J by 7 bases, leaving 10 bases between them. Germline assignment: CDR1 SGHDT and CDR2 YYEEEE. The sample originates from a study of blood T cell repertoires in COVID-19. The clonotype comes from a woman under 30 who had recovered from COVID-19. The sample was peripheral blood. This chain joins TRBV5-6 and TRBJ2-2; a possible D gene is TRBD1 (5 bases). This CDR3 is CASSLEWGGGELFF. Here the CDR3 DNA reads TGTGCCAGCAGCTTGGAGTGGGGCGGCGGGGAGCTGTTTTTT.